This entry is about one T cell receptor (beta chain). Its antigen is still unknown. This sample was taken from a study of cytomegalovirus exposure and HLA in healthy donors. The study's findings and limits: Apparent HLA restriction characterized most CMV-associated TCR beta chains in a later analysis.

Use of 60 Vbeta and 13 Jbeta primers characterized the PCR. Profiling relied on immunoSEQ multiplex PCR, and the TCRdb table lists in-frame clones only, not all of them. Of fewer than 90,000 clones in the sample, about 76% were seen once. The CDR3 is 10 residues long. The V gene lost 8 bases and the J gene lost 5 bases, with 5 bases spanning the gap. The germline CDR1 and CDR2 sequences are WSHSY and SAAADI. This TCR derives from a woman aged 40 to 50 in good health and CMV-seropositive. The sequenced material came from PBMCs. The chain is built from TRBV10-2 and TRBJ2-3, with no clear D. The CDR3, as DNA: TGCGCCAGCCTGTTAGATACGCAGTATTTT. Amino acid sequence: CASLLDTQYF.